This passage covers 27 T cell receptor beta chains from one sample sequenced in a study of T cells in Graves' hyperthyroidism and ophthalmopathy. Amplification of TCR beta CDR3 regions was performed using RNA transcripts as template. TCR CDR3 regions were first amplified by RT-PCR with HTBI primers. Each CDR3 protein is one row after TCRdb ran MiXCR on the multiplex PCR reads. The repertoire holds about 520,000 distinct CDR3 sequences, with approximately 25% as singletons. The sample taken for sequencing was blood. These receptors all come from a woman in her thirties with Graves' ophthalmopathy.

The V call is TRBV11-2, the J call TRBJ1-1, with TRBD1 matching over 12 bases. Germline CDR1 and CDR2: SGHAT and FQNNGV. V was clipped by 2 bases and J by 11 bases; unmatched bases: 9. This CDR3 has 15 residues. Here the CDR3 DNA reads TGTGCCAGCAGCTTAACCGGGACAGGGGGCGGATCGGCTTTCTTT. Amino acid sequence: CASSLTGTGGGSAFF.

This clonotype has ten or more counts. V gene TRBV29-1 combines with J gene TRBJ2-5; 7 nucleotides match TRBD2. CDR1 is SQVTM, CDR2 ANQGSEA, per germline. The CDR3 spans 12 residues. The V and J ends lost 6 bases and 5 bases, in that order; junction bases with no gene match: 6. CDR3 DNA: TGCAGCGTCGGAGCGGGGAGGGAGACCCAGTACTTC. This codes for CSVGAGRETQYF.

This clonotype was counted at least ten times. The DNA of the CDR3 is TGTGCCAGCAGATCCTCAGGGACTGGAAACACCATATATTTT. Translated, it gives CASRSSGTGNTIYF. The rearrangement links TRBV12-3 or TRBV12-4 to TRBJ1-3; tentatively, D is TRBD1 (5 bases). V lost 6 bases, J lost 2 bases, and 11 bases lay in between. The CDR3 covers 14 residues.

Concerning this clonotype: This CDR3 fails to terminate in the conserved phenylalanine or tryptophan, so it likely reflects a read error. The chain combines TRBV27 with TRBJ1-1; D remains ambiguous. The CDR3 consists of 14 residues. The germline CDR1 and CDR2 sequences are MNHEY and SMNVEV (reference sequence). V was pared by 3 bases and J by 0 bases, with 8 bases between. The CDR3 here is CASSFRRVNTEAFY. CDR3 in DNA: TGTGCCAGCAGTTTTCGTCGGGTGAACACTGAAGCTTTCTAT.

This clonotype occurred a few times. The rearrangement links TRBV29-1 to TRBJ2-5; D is unresolved. The ends were cut back, 1 base at V and 1 base at J, with 10 bases in the middle. Germline CDR1 and CDR2: SQVTM and ANQGSEA. The CDR3 has 14 residues. The CDR3 region is CSVEGDTGQETQYF. For the CDR3, the DNA is TGCAGCGTTGAAGGCGACACGGGCCAAGAGACCCAGTACTTC.

This clonotype was seen many times. This sequence joins TRBV12-3 or TRBV12-4 and TRBJ2-5; 11 bases agree with TRBD1. CDR3 length equals 16 residues. J was trimmed by 1 base and V by 3 bases; bases with no gene match: 4. CDR3 bases: TGTGCCAGCAGTTTTTCCGGGACAGGGGGCCAAGAGACCCAGTACTTC. Its protein product is CASSFSGTGGQETQYF.

This clonotype has ten or more counts. The V call is TRBV7-2, the J call TRBJ2-7; 9 nucleotides match TRBD1. CDR3 length equals 15 residues. Per the germline V gene, CDR1 is SGHTA and CDR2 is FQGNSA. Unmatched junction bases numbered 7, after V lost 2 bases and J lost 5 bases. CDR3 protein: CASSLYRDRDNEQYF. CDR3 coding DNA: TGTGCCAGCAGCTTATACCGGGACAGGGATAACGAGCAGTACTTC.

The chain recombines TRBV18 with TRBJ1-2, with TRBD1 matching over 7 bases. V trimming: 3 bases; J trimming: 6 bases; junction bases outside the gene matches: 7. This CDR3 has 14 amino acids. CDR1 is KGHSH and CDR2 is LQKENI in the germline V gene. This CDR3 reads CASSPAPQGDGYTF. The DNA for the CDR3 is TGTGCCAGCTCACCCGCTCCGCAGGGGGATGGCTACACCTTC.

As for this clonotype: A much larger clonotype is one base distant, so this may be a read error. The V gene is TRBV20-1, the J gene TRBJ2-2; a weak D match, TRBD2 (5 bases). This CDR3 comprises 15 residues. From germline, CDR1 is DFQATT and CDR2 SNEGSKA (reference sequence). The CDR3 reads CSARVSWTVTGELCF. DNA for the CDR3: TGCAGTGCTAGAGTCAGTTGGACGGTCACCGGGGAGCTGTGTTTT.

This clonotype was recorded many times. In DNA, the CDR3 is TGTGCCACCAGTGACCACAGGGTCGGCGAGCAGTACTTC. It codes for CATSDHRVGEQYF. The gene calls are TRBV24-1 and TRBJ2-7, with D perhaps matching TRBD1 (6 bases). The CDR3 covers 13 residues. CDR1 is KGHDR and CDR2 is SFDVKD in the germline V gene. Trimming removed 4 bases from V and 6 bases from J, with 12 bases in between.

The chain recombines TRBV6-5 with TRBJ2-7, with D possibly matching TRBD2 (5 bases). The ends were cut back, 6 bases at V and 0 bases at J, with 12 bases in the middle. Germline assignment: CDR1 MNHEY and CDR2 SVGAGI. The CDR3 is 14 amino acids. Here the CDR3 DNA reads TGTGCCAGCAGCTACCTCGGAGGCTCCTACGAGCAGTACTTC. As protein: CASSYLGGSYEQYF.

Ten or more counts support this clonotype. V gene TRBV20-1 combines with J gene TRBJ1-2; possible D gene TRBD1, 6 bases. This CDR3 has 14 residues. Trimming removed 1 base from V and 4 bases from J, with 13 bases in between. Germline V gene sequence: CDR1 DFQATT, CDR2 SNEGSKA (reference sequence). The DNA of the CDR3 is TGCAGTGCTAGAGTGCTACAGGGAGGCTATGGCTACACCTTC. This translates into CSARVLQGGYGYTF.

The genes are TRBV6-1 and TRBJ1-5; D gene unclear. Looked up from germline, CDR1 is MNHNS and CDR2 is SASEGT. The V end lost 4 bases, the J end lost 10 bases, and 8 bases lay between the germline ends. The CDR3 loop spans 11 amino acids. For the CDR3, the DNA is TGTGCCAGCAGTGGGGAGATACCCCAGCATTTT. As protein: CASSGEIPQHF.

The rearrangement uses TRBV30 and TRBJ1-2; maybe TRBD1 (6 bases). Germline-derived CDR1 and CDR2 are GTSNPN and SVGIG (reference sequence). The CDR3 loop spans 12 amino acids. V lost 7 bases to trimming and J lost 4 bases, with 13 bases between them. CDR3 sequence (DNA): TGTGCCTTTGACAGGTTCACCTATGGCTACACCTTC. Its translation is CAFDRFTYGYTF.

This clonotype was counted a single time. The chain carries TRBV7-3 and TRBJ2-7; D assignment may be TRBD1 or TRBD2 (6 bases each). CDR3 length equals 16 residues. Trimming took 5 bases from V and 2 from J, leaving 19 bases between them. Germline CDR1 SGHTA, CDR2 FQGTGA. The CDR3 DNA reads TGTGCCAGCAGCGCTGGGACGGGGGCCGGGGCCTACGAGCAGTACTTC. Translation: CASSAGTGAGAYEQYF.

This chain uses TRBV28 with TRBJ2-7; D remains unclear. V was shortened by 2 bases and J by 6 bases, with 5 bases between the two germline ends. CDR3 length equals 11 residues. From germline, CDR1 is MDHEN and CDR2 SYDVKM. CDR3 sequence: CASSLPGEQYF. The DNA of the CDR3 is TGTGCCAGCAGTTTACCGGGCGAGCAGTACTTC.

This clonotype was picked up many times. This chain connects TRBV7-2 to TRBJ1-5; D is ambiguous. The CDR3 is made up of 14 amino acids. CDR1 and CDR2 from the germline V gene are SGHTA and FQGNSA. V lost 1 base and J lost 3, with 7 bases in between. CDR3 protein: CASSLVPFNQPQHF. In nucleotides, the CDR3 is TGTGCCAGCAGCTTAGTCCCCTTCAATCAGCCCCAGCATTTT.

This clonotype has ten or more counts. The chain links TRBV2 to TRBJ2-5, with TRBD1 matching over 8 bases. Per germline, CDR1 SNHLY and CDR2 FYNNEI. The CDR3 covers 15 residues. Losses at the gene ends were 6 bases for V and 2 bases for J; bases not matched to a gene: 8. CDR3 DNA sequence: TGTGCCAGCAGCGCCGGGACAGGTAGTCAAGAGACCCAGTACTTC. Translating gives CASSAGTGSQETQYF.

This clonotype was observed at least ten times. The genes are TRBV10-3 and TRBJ2-5, with D perhaps matching TRBD1 (6 bases). This CDR3 is built from 12 residues. From germline, CDR1 is ENHRY and CDR2 SYGVKD. V was clipped by 6 bases and J by 1 base, with 6 bases between them. CDR3 sequence reads: CAIRDSQETQYF. The CDR3 DNA follows: TGTGCCATCAGGGACAGCCAAGAGACCCAGTACTTC.

This clonotype has at least ten counts. This chain uses TRBV28 with TRBJ1-2, with no clear D. Trimming removed 5 bases from V and 1 base from J, with 8 bases in between. This CDR3 has 13 amino acids. In germline, CDR1 is MDHEN, CDR2 SYDVKM. CDR3 sequence reads: CASSPGNNYGYTF. The CDR3 bases are TGTGCCAGCAGTCCCGGGAATAACTATGGCTACACCTTC.

This clonotype was recorded many times. The CDR3: CAIRGQGSSVMNTEAFF. CDR3 nucleotides: TGTGCCATCAGGGGACAGGGAAGTTCCGTGATGAACACTGAAGCTTTCTTT. The chain joins TRBV10-3 to TRBJ1-1, with 9 nucleotides matching TRBD1. CDR1 is ENHRY, CDR2 SYGVKD, per germline. Trimming took 6 bases from V and 0 from J; bases not matched to a gene: 11. The CDR3 spans 17 residues.

This clonotype was picked up a small number of times. The V and J genes are TRBV30 and TRBJ2-7; 8 bases align to TRBD1. The V and J ends lost 2 bases and 0 bases, in that order; junction bases with no gene match: 6. CDR1 and CDR2 from the germline V gene are GTSNPN and SVGIG (reference sequence). CDR3 length: 15 amino acids. CDR3 region: CAWSTGQDYSYEQYF. CDR3 DNA sequence: TGTGCCTGGAGTACGGGACAGGACTACTCCTACGAGCAGTACTTC.

This clonotype occurred a few times. The chain is built from TRBV6-2 or TRBV6-3 and TRBJ2-5, with 8 bases that match TRBD2. Trimming took 2 bases from V and 1 from J; bases not matched to a gene: 3. Per germline, CDR1 MNHEY and CDR2 SVGEGT. This CDR3 is built from 15 residues. The CDR3 DNA sequence: TGTGCCAGCAGTTACGTGCGGGGGGCCCAAGAGACCCAGTACTTC. This encodes CASSYVRGAQETQYF.

The chain recombines TRBV20-1 with TRBJ2-5; 9 nucleotides align to TRBD1. Germline CDR1 DFQATT, CDR2 SNEGSKA (reference sequence). J gave up 5 bases and V 2 bases, and 9 bases lay outside the gene matches. CDR3 size: 15 residues. The CDR3 DNA is TGCAGTGCTAGATCCTACAGGGGGCCAGGGGAGACCCAGTACTTC. This translates into CSARSYRGPGETQYF.

This clonotype was counted many times. The chain carries TRBV20-1 and TRBJ1-1; weak D call: TRBD1 (5 bases). Trimming shortened V by 0 bases and J by 5 bases, and 10 bases separated the two germline ends. This CDR3 region has 13 residues. Germline values: CDR1 DFQATT, CDR2 SNEGSKA (reference sequence). The CDR3 region is CSAREQVGTEAFF. Here the CDR3 DNA reads TGCAGTGCTAGAGAACAGGTGGGGACTGAAGCTTTCTTT.

This clonotype was recorded at least ten times. The chain joins TRBV5-1 to TRBJ1-1; D call uncertain. The CDR3 extends over 14 amino acids. The germline V and J ends were trimmed by 5 bases and 1 base, with 12 bases remaining between them. Per the germline V gene, CDR1 is SGHRS and CDR2 is YFSETQ. This chain's CDR3 is CASRLQTANTEAFF. In nucleotides, the CDR3 is TGCGCCAGCAGACTCCAGACCGCGAACACTGAAGCTTTCTTT. Variable domain in full (rest from reference TRBV5-1 and TRBJ1-1): KAGVTQTPRYLIKTRGQQVTLSCSPISGHRSVSWYQQTPGQGLQFLFEYFSETQRNKGNFPGRFSGRQFSNSRSEMNVSTLELGDSALYLCASRLQTANTEAFFGQGTRLTVV.

V gene TRBV28 combines with J gene TRBJ1-1, with D perhaps TRBD1 (5 bases). In germline, CDR1 is MDHEN, CDR2 SYDVKM. V was cut by 6 bases and J by 1 base, with 15 bases left in between. The CDR3 length is 15 residues. The CDR3 is CASSQPGLQNTEAFF. The CDR3, as DNA: TGTGCCAGCAGCCAGCCGGGACTTCAGAACACTGAAGCTTTCTTT. The whole variable domain, filled in from reference TRBV28 and TRBJ1-1, reads DVKVTQSSRYLVKRTGEKVFLECVQDMDHENMFWYRQDPGLGLRLIYFSYDVKMKEKGDIPEGYSVSREKKERFSLILESASTNQTSMYLCASSQPGLQNTEAFFGQGTRLTVV.